This TCR beta chain was profiled in a study of T cell repertoires in cytomegalovirus infection. Turning to the study itself: Through public TCR beta signatures, both CMV infection and matching HLA type were indicated.

Overall study findings and caveats: Based on cumulative public TCR beta family frequency, carriers of CMV plus the relevant HLA were identified.

Remarks on this clonotype: The target antigen is unknown. Since a much larger clone is just one base distant, this may be a read error.

One entry per CDR3 protein results from TCRdb running MiXCR on the reads. The sample holds some 440,000 distinct CDR3 sequences, roughly a third seen once. V was trimmed by 10 bases and J by 3 bases, leaving 12 bases between them. In germline, CDR1 is SGHVS, CDR2 FNYEAQ. The CDR3 is made up of 13 amino acids. This sequence was found in a human donor in good health (CMV status not recorded). Some clones in this sample may be carry-over from other donors' samples. Specimen: PBMCs. This chain links TRBV7-6 with TRBJ2-2; no clear D. As DNA, the CDR3 is TGTGCCATTCGGTACAGAGACACCGGGGAGCTGTTTTTT. Its protein is CAIRYRDTGELFF.